One sample yielded the 8 T cell receptor beta chains listed below, sequenced in a study of cytomegalovirus exposure and HLA in healthy donors. This PCR relied on a set of 60 Vbeta primers and 13 Jbeta primers. Data came from immunoSEQ multiplex PCR; TCRdb stores just in-frame clones and leaves some out. The table includes approximately 110,000 clones, approximately 72% detected once. Sequenced sample: PBMCs. These receptors came from a woman aged 40-49 years in good health and CMV-seropositive.

V gene TRBV7-6 combines with J gene TRBJ1-6, with unresolved D. V lost 3 bases to trimming and J lost 7 bases, with 7 bases between them. The CDR3 contains 13 residues. Per the germline V gene, CDR1 is SGHVS and CDR2 is FNYEAQ. The CDR3 loop reads CASSFGENSPLHF. The DNA for the CDR3 is TGTGCCAGCAGCTTCGGGGAGAATTCACCCCTCCACTTT.

The chain recombines TRBV18 with TRBJ1-4, with TRBD1 matching 7 bases. This CDR3 comprises 14 residues. Germline V gene data show CDR1 as KGHSH and CDR2 as LQKENI. V trimming: 6 bases; J trimming: 5 bases; junction bases outside the gene matches: 6. The CDR3 region is CASSVVQGNEKLFF. CDR3 coding DNA: TGTGCCAGCTCCGTAGTACAGGGGAATGAAAAACTGTTTTTT. The variable domain in full, with the rest retrieved from reference TRBV18 and TRBJ1-4, is NAGVMQNPRHLVRRRGQEARLRCSPMKGHSHVYWYRQLPEEGLKFMVYLQKENIIDESGMPKERFSAEFPKEGPSILRIQQVVRGDSAAYFCASSVVQGNEKLFFGSGTQLSVL.

The chain carries TRBV19 and TRBJ2-7, with a possible D match to TRBD1 (5 bases). CDR1 and CDR2 from the germline V gene are LNHDA and SQIVND (reference sequence). The CDR3 is 14 amino acids. V lost 5 bases and J 1 base, leaving 12 bases between the germline ends. The CDR3 DNA reads TGTGCCAGTAGTTCCCGACAGCAGTCCTACGAGCAGTACTTC. Its protein product is CASSSRQQSYEQYF.

The rearrangement uses TRBV5-1 and TRBJ1-6; a possible D gene is TRBD1 (5 bases). CDR1 and CDR2 (germline): SGHRS, YFSETQ. V lost 2 bases and J lost 7, with 13 bases in between. The CDR3 is 15 amino acids. CDR3 residues: CASSFGEGRNSPLHF. In DNA form, the CDR3 reads TGCGCCAGCAGCTTCGGGGAGGGGAGGAATTCACCCCTCCACTTT.

The chain is built from TRBV5-1 and TRBJ2-2, with D hard to call. V lost 0 bases and J lost 2, with 8 bases in between. The CDR3 contains 15 residues. CDR1 is SGHRS and CDR2 is YFSETQ in the germline V gene. CDR3: CASSLASVNTGELFF. The CDR3 DNA sequence: TGCGCCAGCAGCTTGGCGTCAGTTAACACCGGGGAGCTGTTTTTT. Combining the CDR3 with reference TRBV5-1 and TRBJ2-2 gives the whole variable domain KAGVTQTPRYLIKTRGQQVTLSCSPISGHRSVSWYQQTPGQGLQFLFEYFSETQRNKGNFPGRFSGRQFSNSRSEMNVSTLELGDSALYLCASSLASVNTGELFFGEGSRLTVL.

The chain uses TRBV4-1 and TRBJ2-2; D is possibly TRBD2 (5 bases). This CDR3 is built from 19 residues. Germline V lookup: CDR1 MGHRA, CDR2 YSYEKL. V was cut by 3 bases and J by 2 bases, with 22 bases left in between. CDR3 residues: CASSQSVLARRLNTGELFF. CDR3 nucleotide sequence: TGCGCCAGCAGCCAGTCGGTTTTAGCGCGGAGACTTAACACCGGGGAGCTGTTTTTT.

The V gene is TRBV19, the J gene TRBJ1-2, with D maybe TRBD1 (6 bases). CDR3 size: 12 residues. V dropped 4 bases and J dropped 6 bases, with 9 bases sitting between them. Germline V gives CDR1 LNHDA, CDR2 SQIVND (reference sequence). This CDR3 reads CASSRAGDGYTF. The CDR3 DNA follows: TGTGCCAGTAGTAGGGCAGGGGATGGCTACACCTTC.

This clone has only a few counts. The gene calls are TRBV6-1 and TRBJ1-2; 8 bases align to TRBD1. The germline V gene encodes CDR1 MNHNS and CDR2 SASEGT. The CDR3 totals 15 residues. Trimming removed 1 base from V and 4 bases from J; junction bases left unmatched: 5. CDR3 sequence: CASSEVPGQAYGYTF. The CDR3 DNA sequence: TGTGCCAGCAGTGAAGTTCCGGGACAGGCCTATGGCTACACCTTC.